One and the same sample provided the 32 T cell receptor beta chains below, sequenced in a study of Ad26.COV2.S vaccination and SARS-CoV-2 variants. Treatment here: about 20 received Ad26.COV2.S at low or high dose, single or two shots; 5 received placebo; per-sample allocation not given. It was on day 63 after the first vaccine or placebo injection that samples were taken. Sequencing used immunoSEQ multiplex PCR; TCRdb keeps in-frame clones, though not all of them. The table lists about 420,000 clones, around 89% of them singletons, with 3.6% in the top ten. The material was peripheral blood, obtained in a trial of Ad26.COV2.S vaccine versus placebo. The origin of the receptors is a person aged 18-60 years who received the Ad26.COV2.S COVID-19 vaccine or a placebo.

The V call is TRBV25-1, the J call TRBJ2-3; D gene uncertain. Trimming pared 5 bases from V and 2 bases from J, leaving 8 bases between. Germline V gene data show CDR1 as MGHDK and CDR2 as SYGVNS. The CDR3 consists of 13 residues. CDR3 protein: CASSPTYTDTQYF. CDR3 DNA: TGTGCCAGCAGTCCGACTTACACAGATACGCAGTATTTT.

V is TRBV18 and J is TRBJ2-7; 7 bases agree with TRBD1. Looked up from germline, CDR1 is KGHSH and CDR2 is LQKENI. There are 14 residues in the CDR3. V lost 4 bases to trimming and J lost 1 base; unmatched junction nucleotides: 4. The chain's CDR3 is CASSHRGRSYEQYF. The CDR3 DNA reads as TGTGCCAGCTCACACAGGGGTCGGTCCTACGAGCAGTACTTC.

CDR3 coding DNA: TGTGCCAGCAGCCAAGTGGAGCTCACTGAAGCTTTCTTT. Translating gives CASSQVELTEAFF. This rearrangement joins TRBV4-2 to TRBJ1-1; D is unclear. Germline values: CDR1 LGHNA, CDR2 YNFKEQ. The CDR3 loop spans 13 amino acids. Deletions cut 1 base from V and 4 bases from J, with 7 bases between.

V is TRBV3-1 (or the pseudogene TRBV3-2) and J is TRBJ2-5; D is undetermined. Trimming removed 0 bases at V and 1 base at J, with 6 bases between. The CDR3 is 14 amino acids. Germline V gives CDR1 LGHDT, CDR2 YNNKEL (reference sequence). The CDR3 region is CASSQDYSQETQYF. Written as DNA, the CDR3 is TGTGCCAGCAGCCAAGATTACAGCCAAGAGACCCAGTACTTC.

The chain couples TRBV5-4 to TRBJ1-6; TRBD1 might be the D (5 bases). With 0 bases removed from V and 8 bases from J, the gap between germline ends came to 9 bases. Germline loops: CDR1 SGHNT, CDR2 YYREEE (reference sequence). The CDR3 covers 14 residues. The DNA of the CDR3 is TGTGCCAGCAGCTTGGACCAGGGCCATTCACCCCTCCACTTT. It codes for CASSLDQGHSPLHF.

The V call is TRBV19, the J call TRBJ1-2, with D possibly being TRBD1 (5 bases). The germline CDR1 and CDR2 sequences are LNHDA and SQIVND (reference sequence). CDR3 length: 13 amino acids. V was pared by 3 bases and J by 2 bases, with 7 bases between. The CDR3 DNA sequence: TGTGCCAGTAGTATGGGGCGGAACTATGGCTACACCTTC. It codes for CASSMGRNYGYTF.

Of note for this clone: This sample includes further DNA sequences coding for the same CDR3. The V call is TRBV9, the J call TRBJ1-2; D unclear. With 0 bases removed from V and 2 bases from J, the gap between germline ends came to 5 bases. This CDR3 is 13 amino acids long. Germline values: CDR1 SGDLS, CDR2 YYNGEE. The CDR3 sequence is CASSVEENYGYTF. CDR3 DNA: TGTGCCAGCAGCGTAGAGGAAAACTATGGCTACACCTTC. Full variable domain (rest looked up from reference TRBV9 and TRBJ1-2): DSGVTQTPKHLITATGQRVTLRCSPRSGDLSVYWYQQSLDQGLQFLIQYYNGEERAKGNILERFSAQQFPDLHSELNLSSLELGDSALYFCASSVEENYGYTFGSGTRLTVV.

The rearrangement uses TRBV5-5 and TRBJ1-6, with TRBD1 identical over 7 bases. CDR3 length: 17 amino acids. Looked up from germline, CDR1 is SGHKS and CDR2 is YYEKEE (reference sequence). J gave up 3 bases and V 3 bases, and 9 bases lay outside the gene matches. The CDR3 region has the DNA TGTGCCAGCAGCTCGAAGGACAGGCCGATCTATAATTCACCCCTCCACTTT. Protein: CASSSKDRPIYNSPLHF.

The chain joins TRBV5-1 to TRBJ1-6, with TRBD1 matching 9 bases. The CDR3 spans 15 residues. Germline values: CDR1 SGHRS, CDR2 YFSETQ. The J segment lost 6 bases and the V segment lost 6 bases, leaving 7 bases of the junction unmatched. CDR3 sequence (DNA): TGCGCCAGCAACTCTGGGACAGGGTCTAATTCACCCCTCCACTTT. Translating it yields CASNSGTGSNSPLHF. The whole variable domain, remainder taken from reference TRBV5-1 and TRBJ1-6, is KAGVTQTPRYLIKTRGQQVTLSCSPISGHRSVSWYQQTPGQGLQFLFEYFSETQRNKGNFPGRFSGRQFSNSRSEMNVSTLELGDSALYLCASNSGTGSNSPLHFGNGTRLTVT.

The chain recombines TRBV7-9 with TRBJ1-3; 7 bases fit TRBD1. The CDR3 has 16 amino acids. J lost 0 bases, V lost 4 bases, and 6 bases had no gene match. From germline, CDR1 is SEHNR and CDR2 FQNEAQ (reference sequence). In nucleotides, the CDR3 is TGTGCCAGCAGCTCCGCGGGACAGAACTCTGGAAACACCATATATTTT. Its translation is CASSSAGQNSGNTIYF.

The rearrangement uses TRBV5-3 and TRBJ2-1; TRBD2 is a possible D gene (5 bases). TRBV5-3 is an ORF, with its function uncertain. Trimming pared 3 bases from V and 6 bases from J, leaving 19 bases between. The CDR3 consists of 16 residues. The CDR3 bases are TGTGCCAGAAGCTCCCGAGGGTCTATCACCAGCAATGAGCAGTTCTTC. Its translation: CARSSRGSITSNEQFF.

J is TRBJ2-1 and V is TRBV9; the D gene is possibly TRBD1 (5 bases). Trimming took off 3 bases at V and 5 bases at J, with 12 bases between the two ends. Germline values: CDR1 SGDLS, CDR2 YYNGEE. This CDR3 contains 14 residues. DNA for the CDR3: TGTGCCAGCAGCGGGGGCGGACGGAACAATGAGCAGTTCTTC. It specifies CASSGGGRNNEQFF.

This clone showed up just once. The J gene is TRBJ2-7, the V gene TRBV24-1; a possible D gene is TRBD2 (6 bases). The CDR3 is 16 amino acids. Trimming removed 3 bases at V and 7 bases at J, with 21 bases between. Germline CDR1 is KGHDR and CDR2 is SFDVKD. CDR3 in DNA: TGTGCCACCAGTGATGACAGTTCGGGGGTTGCGCGGGAGCAGTACTTC. It specifies CATSDDSSGVAREQYF.

This clone was recorded only once. CDR3 DNA sequence: TGTGCCAGCAGCCAAGATTTTCGGAACACTGAAGCTTTCTTT. Protein: CASSQDFRNTEAFF. The chain employs TRBV3-1 (or the pseudogene TRBV3-2) and TRBJ1-1, with D uncertain. The germline V gene encodes CDR1 LGHDT and CDR2 YNNKEL (reference sequence). The V end lost 0 bases, the J end lost 1 base, and 6 bases lay between the germline ends. The length of the CDR3 is 14 residues.

The chain joins TRBV7-9 to TRBJ2-3, with a tentative D call TRBD2 (7 bases). There are 14 residues in the CDR3. V was pared by 6 bases and J by 3 bases, with 13 bases between. CDR1 and CDR2 (germline): SEHNR, FQNEAQ (reference sequence). The CDR3 reads CASRIGGETDTQYF. CDR3 nucleotide sequence: TGTGCCAGCAGGATAGGGGGGGAAACAGATACGCAGTATTTT.

The chain recombines TRBV19 with TRBJ1-5; TRBD1 matches at 9 bases. The CDR3 contains 15 residues. Per the germline V gene, CDR1 is LNHDA and CDR2 is SQIVND (reference sequence). After removal of 6 bases from V and 6 bases from J, the junction contained 9 bases not matched to a gene. CDR3 sequence: CASSRDRAVGQPQHF. CDR3 DNA: TGTGCCAGTAGCAGGGACAGGGCGGTAGGTCAGCCCCAGCATTTT.

J is TRBJ1-5 and V is TRBV10-2; possibly TRBD1 for D (5 bases). CDR3 length: 13 amino acids. Trimming took off 5 bases at V and 7 bases at J, with 12 bases between the two ends. Germline CDR1 reads WSHSY; CDR2 reads SAAADI. The CDR3 region has the DNA TGCGCCAGCAGTCCTAATCGGGGCCAGCCCCAGCATTTT. Its protein is CASSPNRGQPQHF.

The J gene is TRBJ1-4, the V gene TRBV2; D is uncertain. The CDR3 runs to 14 residues. CDR1 is SNHLY, CDR2 FYNNEI, per germline. V was clipped by 8 bases and J by 3 bases, with 13 bases between them. The CDR3 coding sequence is TGTGCCAGCCACCAGAGGGTCTCTAATGAAAAACTGTTTTTT. Translated, it gives CASHQRVSNEKLFF.

The chain couples TRBV11-3 to TRBJ2-2; the match to TRBD1 covers 7 bases. V trimming: 5 bases; J trimming: 6 bases; junction bases outside the gene matches: 12. Germline V gene lookup returns CDR1 SGHNT and CDR2 YENEEA. This CDR3 has 16 residues. The DNA of the CDR3 is TGTGCCAGCAGCACACACAGGGGAATGGGAGCCGGGGAGCTGTTTTTT. Amino acid sequence: CASSTHRGMGAGELFF.

Written as DNA, the CDR3 is TGTGCCTGGGGGACGACCGGGGCTAATGAAAAACTGTTTTTT. Translating it yields CAWGTTGANEKLFF. This rearrangement joins TRBV30 to TRBJ1-4; tentative D call: TRBD1 (5 bases). The V and J ends lost 5 bases and 3 bases respectively, with 13 bases between them. Per germline, CDR1 GTSNPN and CDR2 SVGIG (reference sequence). This CDR3 is built from 14 residues.

V gene TRBV7-8 combines with J gene TRBJ2-7; D perhaps matches TRBD2 (5 bases). There are 19 residues in the CDR3. With 2 bases removed from V and 3 bases from J, the gap between germline ends came to 26 bases. CDR1 is SGHVS and CDR2 is FQNEAQ in the germline V gene. CDR3 nucleotide sequence: TGTGCCAGCAGCTTATTGGGCCAATACAGTGACGGGGATATCTACGAGCAGTACTTC. It encodes CASSLLGQYSDGDIYEQYF.

The rearrangement links TRBV19 to TRBJ1-2; TRBD1 is a possible D gene (5 bases). Trimming took off 4 bases at V and 7 bases at J, with 13 bases between the two ends. Germline lookup yields CDR1 LNHDA and CDR2 SQIVND (reference sequence). The CDR3 totals 13 residues. Here the CDR3 DNA reads TGTGCCAGTAGTACCGGGACTTCTACTGGCTACACCTTC. It encodes CASSTGTSTGYTF.

This clone was seen a single time. The rearrangement joins TRBV6-5 to TRBJ1-2; 8 bases line up with TRBD1. V dropped 8 bases and J dropped 9; count of bases not matched to a gene: 14. There are 14 residues in the CDR3. CDR1 and CDR2 from the germline V gene are MNHEY and SVGAGI. The CDR3 bases are TGTGCCAGCTTCCAACCTGACAGGGGTAGGAGCTACACCTTC. It specifies CASFQPDRGRSYTF.

The chain carries TRBV28 and TRBJ1-6, with D possibly matching TRBD1 (5 bases). The CDR3 is made up of 12 amino acids. V was clipped by 11 bases and J by 6 bases, with 11 bases between them. Germline V CDR1 and CDR2: MDHEN, SYDVKM. DNA of the CDR3: TGTGCCGGGGGGGGAGGTAATTCACCCCTCCACTTT. It yields the protein CAGGGGNSPLHF.

This clone was found once. The rearrangement uses TRBV6-4 and TRBJ2-6; D call uncertain. This CDR3 is built from 13 residues. CDR1 and CDR2 from the germline V gene are MRHNA and SNTAGT. V lost 6 bases to trimming and J lost 6 bases, with 9 bases between them. This CDR3 is CASSEIEANVLTF. Written as DNA, the CDR3 is TGTGCCAGCAGCGAAATAGAGGCCAACGTCCTGACTTTC.

The genes are TRBV27 and TRBJ2-1; 7 bases are shared with TRBD1. The CDR3 sequence is 16 residues long. Germline-derived CDR1 and CDR2 are MNHEY and SMNVEV (reference sequence). J lost 4 bases, V lost 7 bases, and 13 bases had no gene match. This chain's CDR3 is CASTTRQGSQYNEQFF. CDR3 sequence (DNA): TGTGCCAGCACCACTCGACAGGGTTCGCAATACAATGAGCAGTTCTTC.

The chain uses TRBV15 and TRBJ2-5; 7 nucleotides match TRBD2. The junction had 5 bases not matched to a gene; V was cut back by 0 bases and J by 4 bases. Germline assignment: CDR1 LNHNV and CDR2 YYDKDF (reference sequence). CDR3 size: 15 residues. CDR3 loop: CATSRDTGGSETQYF. DNA of the CDR3: TGTGCCACCAGCAGAGATACGGGGGGATCAGAGACCCAGTACTTC.

The gene calls are TRBV5-1 and TRBJ1-4; D not resolved. The CDR3 totals 14 residues. Germline assignment: CDR1 SGHRS and CDR2 YFSETQ. The V gene lost 4 bases and the J gene lost 4 bases, with 11 bases spanning the gap. CDR3 residues: CASSPPPINEKLFF. The CDR3, as DNA: TGCGCCAGCAGCCCCCCTCCGATTAATGAAAAACTGTTTTTT. Filled out from reference TRBV5-1 and TRBJ1-4, the complete variable domain reads KAGVTQTPRYLIKTRGQQVTLSCSPISGHRSVSWYQQTPGQGLQFLFEYFSETQRNKGNFPGRFSGRQFSNSRSEMNVSTLELGDSALYLCASSPPPINEKLFFGSGTQLSVL.

This sequence joins TRBV10-2 and TRBJ1-1; TRBD1 is a possible D gene (5 bases). V gave up 0 bases and J gave up 1 base, with 12 bases separating them. In germline, CDR1 is WSHSY, CDR2 SAAADI. The CDR3 totals 16 residues. CDR3 sequence reads: CASSESRTGGNTEAFF. The CDR3 nucleotides read TGCGCCAGCAGTGAGTCAAGGACCGGGGGGAACACTGAAGCTTTCTTT.

This chain uses TRBV7-3 with TRBJ2-1, with D tentatively TRBD1 (6 bases). The CDR3 length is 10 residues. The germline V gene has CDR1 SGHTA and CDR2 FQGTGA. CDR3: CATRGNEQFF. In DNA form, the CDR3 reads TGTGCGACCAGGGGAAATGAGCAGTTCTTC.

The V gene is TRBV4-1, the J gene TRBJ2-3; 12 bases are a match to TRBD2. Trimming cost V 1 base and J 5 bases; bases outside gene matches: 13. CDR1 is MGHRA, CDR2 YSYEKL, per germline. The CDR3 has 19 residues. CDR3 in amino acids: CASSQAGRLAGGHRDTQYF. In DNA, the CDR3 is TGCGCCAGCAGCCAAGCGGGGAGGCTAGCGGGGGGGCATCGAGATACGCAGTATTTT.

V gene TRBV3-1 (or the pseudogene TRBV3-2) combines with J gene TRBJ1-6; D is undetermined. The CDR3 sequence is 14 residues long. Trimming removed 4 bases at V and 10 bases at J, with 14 bases between. The V gene's germline CDR1 is LGHDT and CDR2 YNNKEL (reference sequence). The CDR3 sequence is CASSPDWEQSPLHF. For the CDR3, the DNA is TGTGCCAGCAGCCCGGATTGGGAACAGTCACCCCTCCACTTT.